These 32 T cell receptor beta chains originate from one sample sequenced in a study of PD-1 blockade in classical Hodgkin lymphoma (dated by TCRdb to the early 2020s). Library preparation employed the immunoSEQ multiplex PCR assay. As stored in TCRdb, this immuneACCESS dataset retains in-frame rearrangements with V and J assigned. A fraction of the clones does not appear; measured against another copy, unresolved V genes explain less than half of the discrepancy, and the remainder lacks a known reason. In all, the sample holds 15,000 to 20,000 clones, and around 90% of those were seen once. The ten most abundant clones make up around 3.9% of the sample. The time point label, read with the paper, signifies: newly diagnosed, previously untreated cHL patient sample. Sequenced sample: peripheral blood mononuclear cells (PBMCs). These receptors were taken from a human donor with classical Hodgkin lymphoma.

This clone showed up just once. The chain joins TRBV30 to TRBJ2-5, with TRBD1 matching over 8 bases. This CDR3 comprises 16 residues. V was clipped by 2 bases and J by 5 bases; unmatched bases: 13. Germline V CDR1 and CDR2: GTSNPN, SVGIG (reference sequence). The CDR3 reads CAWSLSTGAGTETQYF. The CDR3 bases are TGTGCCTGGAGTCTCTCGACAGGGGCGGGAACGGAGACCCAGTACTTC.

The chain joins TRBV28 to TRBJ2-7; the match to TRBD2 covers 8 bases. The trim removed 8 bases at V and 6 bases at J, leaving 12 bases unmatched. Looked up from germline, CDR1 is MDHEN and CDR2 is SYDVKM. The CDR3 has 14 amino acids. Here the CDR3 reads CASGPSVSGIEQYF. The CDR3 bases are TGTGCCAGCGGGCCTAGTGTTAGCGGGATCGAGCAGTACTTC.

The V and J genes are TRBV18 and TRBJ2-1, with a possible D match to TRBD2 (5 bases). This CDR3 has 13 residues. Trimming removed 0 bases from V and 12 bases from J, with 12 bases in between. Germline assignment: CDR1 KGHSH and CDR2 LQKENI. CDR3 region: CASSPPSGVGQFF. The CDR3 DNA follows: TGTGCCAGCTCACCACCATCCGGGGTTGGGCAGTTCTTC.

V gene TRBV5-1 combines with J gene TRBJ1-1, with 8 positions matching TRBD1. V gave up 1 base and J gave up 3 bases; unmatched junction bases: 8. This CDR3 has 16 amino acids. From germline, CDR1 is SGHRS and CDR2 YFSETQ. The DNA of the CDR3 is TGCGCCAGCAGCTTGTCAGGGGGCGGTGGTGACACTGAAGCTTTCTTT. Translated: CASSLSGGGGDTEAFF.

The chain links TRBV18 to TRBJ1-5; no reliable D call. Deletions cut 2 bases from V and 7 bases from J, with 9 bases between. This CDR3 spans 13 amino acids. Germline values: CDR1 KGHSH, CDR2 LQKENI. The CDR3 coding sequence is TGTGCCAGCTCACCAGGGGTCGGGCAGCCCCAGCATTTT. Protein: CASSPGVGQPQHF. The variable domain in full, completed from reference TRBV18 and TRBJ1-5, reads NAGVMQNPRHLVRRRGQEARLRCSPMKGHSHVYWYRQLPEEGLKFMVYLQKENIIDESGMPKERFSAEFPKEGPSILRIQQVVRGDSAAYFCASSPGVGQPQHFGDGTRLSIL.

The chain links TRBV6-5 to TRBJ1-2, with D possibly TRBD1 on 5 matching bases. The CDR3 totals 15 residues. V lost 0 bases, J lost 10 bases, and 18 bases lay in between. CDR1 is MNHEY and CDR2 is SVGAGI in the germline V gene. For the CDR3, the DNA is TGTGCCAGCAGTTACTCGACGGGGGGGGTTTTGCCCTACACCTTC. The encoded protein is CASSYSTGGVLPYTF.

CDR3 sequence (DNA): TGCGCCAGCAGCGGGAAAGAGGGACTAGCGGGAACTAGCACAGATACGCAGTATTTT. Its protein is CASSGKEGLAGTSTDTQYF. This chain links TRBV5-1 with TRBJ2-3, with 13 bases matching TRBD2. Germline V gene lookup returns CDR1 SGHRS and CDR2 YFSETQ. This CDR3 contains 19 residues. V shed 4 bases, J shed 0 bases, and the junction held 11 bases outside the gene matches.

The chain has TRBV10-1 and TRBJ1-1; D call uncertain. Looked up from germline, CDR1 is WNHNN and CDR2 is SYGVQD (reference sequence). Trimming pared 0 bases from V and 12 bases from J, leaving 14 bases between. The CDR3 length is 13 residues. CDR3 in DNA: TGCGCCAGCAGTGAGTCTCTAGGGTCTATGACTTTCTTT. This sequence encodes CASSESLGSMTFF.

The chain carries TRBV5-4 and TRBJ2-5, with 7 positions matching TRBD2. CDR1 is SGHNT and CDR2 is YYREEE in the germline V gene (reference sequence). V lost 0 bases to trimming and J lost 3 bases; unmatched junction nucleotides: 5. The CDR3 spans 15 residues. The CDR3 region has the DNA TGTGCCAGCAGCTTGGGCGGACTAGGGAAAGAGACCCAGTACTTC. Protein sequence: CASSLGGLGKETQYF.

The rearrangement joins TRBV5-1 to TRBJ1-2; TRBD1 might be the D (5 bases). The CDR3 length is 17 residues. CDR1 is SGHRS, CDR2 YFSETQ, per germline. Trimming shortened V by 1 base and J by 4 bases, and 20 bases separated the two germline ends. CDR3 nucleotides: TGCGCCAGCAGCTTGTTCGGTTCTTCGGGGGGAGTCTATGGCTACACCTTC. It codes for CASSLFGSSGGVYGYTF. Combining the CDR3 with reference TRBV5-1 and TRBJ1-2 gives the whole variable domain KAGVTQTPRYLIKTRGQQVTLSCSPISGHRSVSWYQQTPGQGLQFLFEYFSETQRNKGNFPGRFSGRQFSNSRSEMNVSTLELGDSALYLCASSLFGSSGGVYGYTFGSGTRLTVV.

The V and J genes are TRBV9 and TRBJ2-3; 8 bases line up with TRBD1. The germline V gene has CDR1 SGDLS and CDR2 YYNGEE. There are 14 residues in the CDR3. V lost 4 bases, J lost 6 bases, and 7 bases stayed unmatched. CDR3 bases: TGTGCCAGCAGCTCCGGACAGGGATGGGATACGCAGTATTTT. It is translated as CASSSGQGWDTQYF.

The chain employs TRBV11-2 and TRBJ2-2, with D possibly being TRBD1 (6 bases). The CDR3 covers 15 residues. V was trimmed by 3 bases and J by 1 base, leaving 9 bases between them. Per the germline V gene, CDR1 is SGHAT and CDR2 is FQNNGV. In nucleotides, the CDR3 is TGTGCCAGCAGCTTCCGGGACAAGAACACCGGGGAGCTGTTTTTT. Protein sequence: CASSFRDKNTGELFF.

The CDR3 is CASSLALADITSEQFF. In nucleotides, the CDR3 is TGCGCCAGCAGCTTGGCCCTAGCGGACATTACAAGTGAGCAGTTCTTC. This rearrangement joins TRBV5-1 to TRBJ2-1, with 7 positions matching TRBD2. With 0 bases clipped from V and 9 bases from J, the junction kept 12 bases outside the gene matches. Germline CDR1 is SGHRS and CDR2 is YFSETQ. The CDR3 covers 16 residues.

This chain connects TRBV28 to TRBJ2-7, with a weak D call TRBD1 (5 bases). There are 15 residues in the CDR3. V shed 6 bases and J shed 0 bases, with 15 bases lying between them. CDR1 is MDHEN, CDR2 SYDVKM, per germline. This CDR3 is CASRQDPTRSYEQYF. The CDR3 DNA is TGTGCCAGCAGACAGGACCCCACCCGCTCCTACGAGCAGTACTTC.

The rearrangement uses TRBV7-2 and TRBJ2-5; D perhaps matches TRBD1 (6 bases). Germline V gene sequence: CDR1 SGHTA, CDR2 FQGNSA. The CDR3 is made up of 15 amino acids. V lost 7 bases to trimming and J lost 2 bases, with 17 bases between them. This chain's CDR3 is CASTTLQGSQETQYF. CDR3 DNA sequence: TGTGCCAGCACCACACTACAGGGCTCGCAAGAGACCCAGTACTTC.

The CDR3 nucleotides read TGTGCCAGCAGCTCCCTAGACAGGGACTATGGCTACACCTTC. It codes for CASSSLDRDYGYTF. The chain uses TRBV11-2 and TRBJ1-2; 7 bases line up with TRBD1. The germline V gene encodes CDR1 SGHAT and CDR2 FQNNGV. V shed 4 bases, J shed 3 bases, and the junction held 5 bases outside the gene matches. This CDR3 comprises 14 residues.

V is TRBV18 and J is TRBJ1-5, with D maybe TRBD1 (6 bases). The germline V and J ends were trimmed by 4 bases and 3 bases, with 13 bases remaining between them. The germline gives CDR1 KGHSH, CDR2 LQKENI. This CDR3 contains 15 residues. CDR3: CASSHTTGNNQPQHF. For the CDR3, the DNA is TGTGCCAGCTCACATACGACAGGTAACAATCAGCCCCAGCATTTT.

The CDR3 DNA follows: TGTGCCAGCAGCTTGACACTAGTTACAGATACGCAGTATTTT. Encoded protein: CASSLTLVTDTQYF. V gene TRBV7-2 combines with J gene TRBJ2-3; possibly TRBD2 for D (5 bases). This CDR3 has 14 residues. Germline CDR1 and CDR2: SGHTA and FQGNSA. The V end was cut by 3 bases, the J end by 3 bases, with 10 bases between.

The chain couples TRBV5-1 to TRBJ1-3, with D maybe TRBD1 (5 bases). Trimming took 3 bases from V and 1 from J, leaving 8 bases between them. The CDR3 consists of 14 residues. CDR1 SGHRS and CDR2 YFSETQ come from the germline V gene. The CDR3 DNA reads as TGCGCCAGCAGCTCCGGGGCTTCTGGAAACACCATATATTTT. Protein sequence: CASSSGASGNTIYF.

V is TRBV30 and J is TRBJ1-2; no reliable D call. Trimming left V 1 base short and J 8 bases short, with 11 bases between. CDR3 length equals 12 residues. Germline values: CDR1 GTSNPN, CDR2 SVGIG (reference sequence). The CDR3 sequence is CAWSERARGYTF. Written as DNA, the CDR3 is TGTGCCTGGAGTGAAAGGGCGAGGGGCTACACCTTC.

The chain recombines TRBV21-1 with TRBJ2-3. TRBV21-1 is a recognized pseudogene. The CDR3 covers 15 residues. DNA for the CDR3: TGTGCCAGCAGCAAAGTTGATAGTTTAGGGGATACGCAGTATTTT. This gives the protein CASSKVDSLGDTQYF.

The V gene is TRBV30, the J gene TRBJ1-2; perhaps TRBD1 as D (6 bases). The CDR3 length is 13 residues. In germline, CDR1 is GTSNPN, CDR2 SVGIG (reference sequence). V was clipped by 0 bases and J by 6 bases, with 11 bases between them. The chain's CDR3 is CAWSVGGSHGYTF. CDR3 nucleotide sequence: TGTGCCTGGAGTGTAGGGGGTTCGCATGGCTACACCTTC.

The rearrangement links TRBV29-1 to TRBJ2-7; 16 bases agree with TRBD2. J lost 3 bases, V lost 1 base, and 6 bases had no gene match. The germline V gene encodes CDR1 SQVTM and CDR2 ANQGSEA. The CDR3 sequence is 17 residues long. CDR3 nucleotides: TGCAGCGTTGAAGCTCCGGGACTAGCGGGAGGGGTCTACGAGCAGTACTTC. Residues: CSVEAPGLAGGVYEQYF.

This sequence joins TRBV7-9 and TRBJ2-6; perhaps TRBD1 as D (5 bases). With 0 bases removed from V and 5 bases from J, the gap between germline ends came to 8 bases. Germline-derived CDR1 and CDR2 are SEHNR and FQNEAQ (reference sequence). CDR3 size: 15 residues. The CDR3 loop is CASSLAQGWANVLTF. The CDR3 coding sequence is TGTGCCAGCAGCTTAGCCCAGGGCTGGGCCAACGTCCTGACTTTC. Looking up the rest from reference TRBV7-9 and TRBJ2-6 gives the full variable domain: DTGVSQNPRHKITKRGQNVTFRCDPISEHNRLYWYRQTLGQGPEFLTYFQNEAQLEKSRLLSDRFSAERPKGSFSTLEIQRTEQGDSAMYLCASSLAQGWANVLTFGAGSRLTVL.

The rearrangement uses TRBV18 and TRBJ2-3; 12 bases match TRBD1. Germline V gene lookup returns CDR1 KGHSH and CDR2 LQKENI. The CDR3 length is 15 residues. Germline trimming cut 5 bases from V and 5 bases from J; bases unmatched to any gene: 5. Here the CDR3 reads CASSTGTGGIDTQYF. The CDR3 DNA follows: TGTGCCAGCTCAACCGGGACAGGGGGCATAGATACGCAGTATTTT.

This clone was observed a single time. The CDR3 region is CASSSRGNTEAFF. The CDR3 DNA reads TGCGCCAGCAGTAGTCGGGGGAACACTGAAGCTTTCTTT. This chain links TRBV10-1 with TRBJ1-1; D is uncertain. With 5 bases removed from V and 1 base from J, the gap between germline ends came to 8 bases. Germline V CDR1 and CDR2: WNHNN, SYGVQD (reference sequence). This CDR3 has 13 residues.

The DNA of the CDR3 is TGCGCCAGCAGCTTGGCTCTAACTAGCGGGAGAAATGAGCAGTTCTTC. Its protein is CASSLALTSGRNEQFF. This chain links TRBV5-1 with TRBJ2-1; 11 nucleotides agree with TRBD2. V shed 0 bases and J 7 bases; nucleotides not matched to a gene: 6. CDR3 size: 16 residues. Germline V gene data show CDR1 as SGHRS and CDR2 as YFSETQ.

The V call is TRBV5-4, the J call TRBJ1-1; TRBD1 agrees at 9 bases. The junction had 6 bases not matched to a gene; V was cut back by 4 bases and J by 5 bases. The germline V gene encodes CDR1 SGHNT and CDR2 YYREEE (reference sequence). The CDR3 spans 14 residues. The CDR3 loop is CASSPRDRVTEAFF. As DNA, the CDR3 is TGTGCCAGCAGCCCCCGGGACAGGGTAACTGAAGCTTTCTTT.

J is TRBJ2-7 and V is TRBV2; D call uncertain. V gave up 6 bases and J gave up 3 bases, with 9 bases separating them. The CDR3 has 12 residues. CDR1 is SNHLY and CDR2 is FYNNEI in the germline V gene. CDR3: CASRLTLYEQYF. The CDR3 region has the DNA TGTGCCAGCAGGCTGACGCTCTACGAGCAGTACTTC.

CDR3 coding DNA: TGTGCCAGCAGCGTAAACCCCCCTAGTTCGGTAGCGGCCTACAATGAGCAGTTCTTC. Protein sequence: CASSVNPPSSVAAYNEQFF. V is TRBV9 and J is TRBJ2-1; D may be TRBD2 (6 bases). Trimming pared 1 base from V and 2 bases from J, leaving 22 bases between. Looked up from germline, CDR1 is SGDLS and CDR2 is YYNGEE. The CDR3 covers 19 residues.

V is TRBV7-9 and J is TRBJ2-3, with 7 nucleotides matching TRBD1. The CDR3 consists of 17 residues. CDR1 and CDR2 from the germline V gene are SEHNR and FQNEAQ (reference sequence). The V gene end was trimmed by 3 bases and the J gene end by 3 bases; junction bases not matched to a gene: 12. In nucleotides, the CDR3 is TGTGCCAGCAGCTTGTTCAGGGGGAATGATGGGACAGATACGCAGTATTTT. It codes for CASSLFRGNDGTDTQYF.

CDR3 residues: CASSSLGTGKETQYF. CDR3 bases: TGTGCCAGCAGCTCGTTGGGGACAGGGAAGGAGACCCAGTACTTC. The chain carries TRBV2 and TRBJ2-5; 9 nucleotides line up with TRBD1. There are 15 residues in the CDR3. The ends lost 6 bases at V and 5 bases at J; junction bases unmatched: 10. Germline V gene lookup returns CDR1 SNHLY and CDR2 FYNNEI.